This T cell receptor (beta chain) was sequenced during a study of early T cells in non-severe SARS-CoV-2 infection. This clonotype came up many times. V was cut by 5 bases and J by 2 bases, with 20 bases left in between. Germline-derived CDR1 and CDR2 are SEHNR and FQNEAQ (reference sequence). The length of the CDR3 is 17 residues. Individually, cDNA molecules had unique molecular identifiers attached to them. TCRdb reanalysed the 5' RACE reads using MiXCR and keeps one entry per CDR3 protein. This sample has around 44,000 distinct CDR3 sequences; more than 6.5% occur once, and the top ten carry approximately 5%.

The source material was whole blood. The chain employs TRBV7-9 and TRBJ2-3; D could derive from TRBD1 or TRBD2 (5 bases each). The sequence came from an adult who was a healthcare worker with PCR-confirmed SARS-CoV-2 infection or an uninfected control (not recorded which). For the CDR3, the DNA is TGTGCCAGCAGCGTATTCCAAGGTCCGGGGACCACAGATACGCAGTATTTT. This translates into CASSVFQGPGTTDTQYF.